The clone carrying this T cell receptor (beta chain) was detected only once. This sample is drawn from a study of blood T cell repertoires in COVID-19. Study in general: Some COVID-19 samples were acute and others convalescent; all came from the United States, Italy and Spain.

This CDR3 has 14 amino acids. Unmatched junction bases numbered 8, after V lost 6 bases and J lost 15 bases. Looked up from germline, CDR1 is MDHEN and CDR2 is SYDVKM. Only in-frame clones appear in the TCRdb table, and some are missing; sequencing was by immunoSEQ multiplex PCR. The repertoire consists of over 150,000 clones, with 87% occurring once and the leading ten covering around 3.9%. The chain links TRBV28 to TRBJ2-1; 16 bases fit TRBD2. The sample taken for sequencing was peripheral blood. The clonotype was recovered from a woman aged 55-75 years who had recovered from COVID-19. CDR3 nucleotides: TGTGCCAGCAGCCCGACCGGGACTAGCGGGGGGGTGTTCTTC. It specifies CASSPTGTSGGVFF.